This TCR beta chain is drawn from a study of cytomegalovirus exposure and HLA in healthy donors. About the study: When just under 400 donors were genotyped, about 80% of them were found to fall in the Caucasian-associated ancestry cluster. Study-wide results and caveats: Prior analysis indicated that the majority of TCR beta V segments exhibited productivity approximately 90% or approximately 30% of the time. Among TCR sequences, most were rare, though some public TCRs appeared in many donors.

A note on this clone: Its antigen is still unknown.

PCR primers comprised 60 Vbeta and 13 Jbeta primers. Clones were sequenced by immunoSEQ multiplex PCR, and TCRdb holds only the in-frame ones, with some missing. The sample carries about 180,000 clones, 77% recorded once. Per the germline V gene, CDR1 is MNHEY and CDR2 is SVGAGI. This CDR3 comprises 16 residues. V dropped 0 bases and J dropped 11; count of bases not matched to a gene: 15. The rearrangement joins TRBV6-5 to TRBJ1-1; 7 nucleotides line up with TRBD1. This clonotype was sampled from a man between 18 and 29 years old in good health and CMV-seronegative. What was sequenced was PBMCs. The CDR3: CASSYSSGQRTREAFF. CDR3 in DNA: TGTGCCAGCAGTTACTCGTCGGGACAGCGTACTCGAGAGGCTTTCTTT.